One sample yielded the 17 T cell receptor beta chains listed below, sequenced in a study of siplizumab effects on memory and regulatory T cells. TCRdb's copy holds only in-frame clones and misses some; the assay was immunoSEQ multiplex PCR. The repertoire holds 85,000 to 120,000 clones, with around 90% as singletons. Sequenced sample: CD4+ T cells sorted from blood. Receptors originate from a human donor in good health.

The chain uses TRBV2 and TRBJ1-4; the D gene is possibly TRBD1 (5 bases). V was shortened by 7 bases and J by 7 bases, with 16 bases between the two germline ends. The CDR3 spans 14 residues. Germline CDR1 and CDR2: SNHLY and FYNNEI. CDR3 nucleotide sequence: TGTGCCAGCACCGTCCGGGACGGGGGTGAAAAACTGTTTTTT. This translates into CASTVRDGGEKLFF.

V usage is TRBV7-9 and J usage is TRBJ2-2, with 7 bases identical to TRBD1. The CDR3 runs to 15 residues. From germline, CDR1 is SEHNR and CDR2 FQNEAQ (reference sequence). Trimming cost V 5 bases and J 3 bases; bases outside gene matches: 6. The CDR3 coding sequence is TGTGCCAGCAGCGTTCGGGACAGAGACACCGGGGAGCTGTTTTTT. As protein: CASSVRDRDTGELFF.

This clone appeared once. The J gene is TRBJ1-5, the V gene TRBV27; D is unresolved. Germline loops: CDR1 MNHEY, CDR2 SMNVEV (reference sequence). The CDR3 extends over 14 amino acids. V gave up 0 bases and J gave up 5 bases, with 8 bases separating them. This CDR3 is CASSLSNSHQPQHF. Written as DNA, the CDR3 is TGTGCCAGCAGTTTATCGAACAGTCATCAGCCCCAGCATTTT.

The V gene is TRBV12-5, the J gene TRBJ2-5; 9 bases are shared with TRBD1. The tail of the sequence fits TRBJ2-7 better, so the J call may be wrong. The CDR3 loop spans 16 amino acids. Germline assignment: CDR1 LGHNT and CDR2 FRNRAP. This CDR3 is CASGLALTGGEYEQYF. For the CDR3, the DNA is TGTGCTAGTGGTTTGGCCCTAACAGGGGGCGAATACGAGCAGTACTTC.

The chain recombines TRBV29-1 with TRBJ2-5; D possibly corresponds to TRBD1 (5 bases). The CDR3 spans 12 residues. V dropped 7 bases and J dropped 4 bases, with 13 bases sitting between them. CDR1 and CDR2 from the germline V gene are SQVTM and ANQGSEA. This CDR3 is CSGGLILETQYF. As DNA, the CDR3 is TGCAGCGGGGGCCTGATCTTAGAGACCCAGTACTTC. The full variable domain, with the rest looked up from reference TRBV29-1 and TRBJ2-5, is SAVISQKPSRDICQRGTSLTIQCQVDSQVTMMFWYRQQPGQSLTLIATANQGSEATYESGFVIDKFPISRPNLTFSTLTVSNMSPEDSSIYLCSGGLILETQYFGPGTRLLVL.

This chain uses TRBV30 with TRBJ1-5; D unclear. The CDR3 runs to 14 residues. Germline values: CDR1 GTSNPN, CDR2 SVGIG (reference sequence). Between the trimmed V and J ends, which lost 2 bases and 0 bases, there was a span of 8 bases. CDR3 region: CAWSRPYSNQPQHF. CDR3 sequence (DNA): TGTGCCTGGAGTCGGCCTTATAGCAATCAGCCCCAGCATTTT.

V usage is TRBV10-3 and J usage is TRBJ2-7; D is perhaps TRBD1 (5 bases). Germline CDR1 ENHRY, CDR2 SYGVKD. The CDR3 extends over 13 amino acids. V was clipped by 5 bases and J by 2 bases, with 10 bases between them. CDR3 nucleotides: TGTGCCATCAGTAAGACAGAGACCTACGAGCAGTACTTC. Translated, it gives CAISKTETYEQYF.

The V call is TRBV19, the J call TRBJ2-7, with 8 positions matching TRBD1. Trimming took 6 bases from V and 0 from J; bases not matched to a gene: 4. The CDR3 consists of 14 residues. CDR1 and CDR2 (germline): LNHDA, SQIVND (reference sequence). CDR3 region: CASSTGGSSYEQYF. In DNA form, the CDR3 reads TGTGCCAGTAGCACAGGGGGGAGCTCCTACGAGCAGTACTTC.

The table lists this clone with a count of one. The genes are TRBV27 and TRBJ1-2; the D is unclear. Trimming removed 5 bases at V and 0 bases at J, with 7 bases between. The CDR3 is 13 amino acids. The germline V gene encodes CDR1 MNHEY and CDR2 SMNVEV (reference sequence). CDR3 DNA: TGTGCCAGCAGTCTCGATACTAACTATGGCTACACCTTC. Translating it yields CASSLDTNYGYTF.

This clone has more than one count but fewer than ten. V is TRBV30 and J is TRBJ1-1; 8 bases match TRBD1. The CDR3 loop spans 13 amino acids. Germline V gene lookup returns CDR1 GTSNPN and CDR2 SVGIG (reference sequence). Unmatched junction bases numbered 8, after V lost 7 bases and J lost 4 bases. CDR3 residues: CAFPGTGGTEAFF. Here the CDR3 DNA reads TGTGCCTTCCCCGGAACAGGGGGCACTGAAGCTTTCTTT.

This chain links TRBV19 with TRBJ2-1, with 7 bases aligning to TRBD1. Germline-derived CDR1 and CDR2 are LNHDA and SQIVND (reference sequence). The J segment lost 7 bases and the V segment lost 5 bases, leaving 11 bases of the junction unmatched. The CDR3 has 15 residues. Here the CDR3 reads CASSRYRTGKNEQFF. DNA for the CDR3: TGTGCCAGTAGTCGTTACCGGACAGGAAAGAATGAGCAGTTCTTC.

The CDR3 spells CASTPLSGPRNTGELFF. CDR3 nucleotides: TGCGCCAGCACCCCGCTATCGGGACCCCGGAACACCGGGGAGCTGTTTTTT. The V call is TRBV5-1, the J call TRBJ2-2; the D gene could be TRBD1 or TRBD2 (5 bases each). The CDR3 is 17 residues long. Germline CDR1 and CDR2: SGHRS and YFSETQ. The V gene lost 6 bases and the J gene lost 1 base, with 19 bases spanning the gap. The variable domain in full, with the rest retrieved from reference TRBV5-1 and TRBJ2-2, is KAGVTQTPRYLIKTRGQQVTLSCSPISGHRSVSWYQQTPGQGLQFLFEYFSETQRNKGNFPGRFSGRQFSNSRSEMNVSTLELGDSALYLCASTPLSGPRNTGELFFGEGSRLTVL.

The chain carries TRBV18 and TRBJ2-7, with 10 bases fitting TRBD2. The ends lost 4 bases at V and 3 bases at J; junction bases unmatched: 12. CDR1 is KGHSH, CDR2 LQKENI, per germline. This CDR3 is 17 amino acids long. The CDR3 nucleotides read TGTGCCAGCTCACTTGGGACTAGCGCTTTACGGGGCTACGAGCAGTACTTC. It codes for CASSLGTSALRGYEQYF.

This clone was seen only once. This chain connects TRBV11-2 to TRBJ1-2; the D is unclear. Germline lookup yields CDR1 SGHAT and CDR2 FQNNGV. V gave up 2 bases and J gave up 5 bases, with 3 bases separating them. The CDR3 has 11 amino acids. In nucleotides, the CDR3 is TGTGCCAGCAGCTTACAGTATGGCTACACCTTC. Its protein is CASSLQYGYTF.

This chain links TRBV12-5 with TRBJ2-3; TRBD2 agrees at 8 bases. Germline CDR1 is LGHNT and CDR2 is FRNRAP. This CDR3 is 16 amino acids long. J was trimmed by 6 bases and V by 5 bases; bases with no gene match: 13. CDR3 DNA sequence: TGTGCTAGTGGTCTGCAGAGAGCGGGAGCGGCGGATACGCAGTATTTT. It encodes CASGLQRAGAADTQYF.

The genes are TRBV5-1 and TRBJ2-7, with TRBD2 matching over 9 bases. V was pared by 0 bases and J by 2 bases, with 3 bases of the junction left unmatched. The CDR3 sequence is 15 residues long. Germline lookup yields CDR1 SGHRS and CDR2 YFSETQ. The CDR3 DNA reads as TGCGCCAGCAGCTTGGCCCTAGCGGGAACCTACGAGCAGTACTTC. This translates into CASSLALAGTYEQYF.

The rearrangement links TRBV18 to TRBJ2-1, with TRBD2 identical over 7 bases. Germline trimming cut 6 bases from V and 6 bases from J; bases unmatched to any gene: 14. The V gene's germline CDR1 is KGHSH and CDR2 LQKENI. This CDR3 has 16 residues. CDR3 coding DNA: TGTGCCAGCTCTTGGACTAGTCCATTACTGGGCAATGAGCAGTTCTTC. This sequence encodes CASSWTSPLLGNEQFF.